The entry below gives a single T cell receptor (beta chain) sequence along with its context. What antigen it recognizes has not been identified. No base qualities exist here, and no much larger clone lies one base off it. This sample is drawn from a study of blood T cell repertoires in COVID-19 (dated by TCRdb to the early 2020s). Describing the broader study: Collaborator samples came from the United States, Italy and Spain and covered acute and convalescent phases of COVID-19. The prospective study material was composed of cDNA or gDNA derived from T cells, B-cell-depleted T cells, or PBMCs. Deeply sampled blood TCRbeta repertoires from subjects exposed to, actively infected with, or recovered from COVID-19 were included in the dataset. The repertoires were released in a freely available public database meant as a resource for research on the immune response to SARS-CoV-2. Samples were obtained from the ongoing ImmuneRACE study (first 160 participants) and from 1,254 subjects provided by 6 global collaborators. Sample metadata almost always included a de-identified subject ID, COVID-19 status, age in years and sex. Where available, HLA class I and class II types were obtained from metadata supplied by the sample provider rather than from assay-based typing.

Collaborating institutions collected whole blood in K2EDTA tubes following their own protocols. For TCRbeta analysis, collaborator samples were shipped as frozen whole blood, as isolated PBMCs, or as DNA extracted from either sample type. Spanning cysteine to phenylalanine, the CDR3 consists of 14 amino acids. Only the CDR3 DNA stays, 42 bases, in frame from base 1. CDR1 WSHSY and CDR2 SAAADI are derived from the germline V gene. The junction shows trimming of 9 bases on V and 2 bases on J, and the gene matches do not reach 8 bases of it. TCRbeta CDR3 regions were amplified from genomic DNA by means of the immunoSEQ Assay, a bias-controlled multiplex PCR. On the authors' methods: The number of nucleated cells in each sample was estimated from the amplification of reference gene primers within the assay. To quantify the absolute abundance of each unique TCRbeta CDR3 rearrangement, sequence reads were collapsed and filtered. For each sample, productive Simpson clonality was calculated as the square root of Simpson's diversity index over productive rearrangements. TCRdb obtained this table from immuneACCESS and retained in-frame rearrangements with V and J assigned. These tables miss some clones; where compared with another copy, unresolved V genes account for less than half of the shortfall, and the remainder is unexplained. The V and J calls and the clone size are those of that table, but D and trimming were determined from the DNA. The sample table lists roughly 150,000 clones, 87% of them with a count of one. More than 5% of the sample is held by the ten biggest clonotypes.

Points the paper makes about the study in general: The amount of clinical and demographic metadata varied by source and participant and was provided uncurated.

The chain links TRBV10-2 with TRBJ2-7; 9 junctional bases match TRBD1. The sample taken for sequencing was peripheral blood. The sequence came from a human donor in a cohort sampled during active COVID-19. The nucleotide sequence reads TGCGCCAGACTCGCGGGACAGGGAACCTACGAGCAGTACTTC. This yields the protein CARLAGQGTYEQYF.